A single sample is the source of the 27 T cell receptor beta chains below, sequenced in a study of blood T cell repertoires in COVID-19. The assay was immunoSEQ multiplex PCR, and TCRdb's table has in-frame clones only and misses some. The table includes about 50,000 clones, more than 85% detected once. The sample comprised peripheral blood. Source of these receptors: a human donor with active COVID-19. The donor label of this sample is uncertain.

This chain links TRBV3-1 (or the pseudogene TRBV3-2) with TRBJ2-3; D not resolved. Looked up from germline, CDR1 is LGHDT and CDR2 is YNNKEL (reference sequence). Trimming shortened V by 0 bases and J by 4 bases, and 5 bases separated the two germline ends. The CDR3 consists of 13 residues. In DNA form, the CDR3 reads TGTGCCAGCAGCCAAGATCCAGCAGATACGCAGTATTTT. This gives the protein CASSQDPADTQYF.

The chain couples TRBV7-9 to TRBJ1-6; TRBD1 aligns across 9 bases. The germline V gene has CDR1 SEHNR and CDR2 FQNEAQ (reference sequence). This CDR3 region has 16 residues. Trimming at V came to 4 bases and at J to 3 bases, leaving 4 bases not matched to a gene. The DNA of the CDR3 is TGTGCCAGCAGCTCGGGACAGGGTTTCTATAATTCACCCCTCCACTTT. Translation gives CASSSGQGFYNSPLHF.

J is TRBJ2-3 and V is TRBV9, with D perhaps TRBD2 (6 bases). CDR1 and CDR2 from the germline V gene are SGDLS and YYNGEE. CDR3 size: 15 residues. Deletions cut 0 bases from V and 7 bases from J, with 15 bases between. The CDR3, as DNA: TGTGCCAGCAGCGTAGAGGGGAGGTTGGTTAATACGCAGTATTTT. Protein: CASSVEGRLVNTQYF.

The chain employs TRBV21-1 and TRBJ2-7; TRBD2, the table's D call, was not compared with the DNA. TRBV21-1 is described as a pseudogene. The CDR3 runs 16 residues. The CDR3 nucleotides read TGTGCCAGCAGCAAAGGCCCCTTGGCGGGCTCCTACGAGCAGTACTTC. This translates into CASSKGPLAGSYEQYF.

This chain connects TRBV21-1 to TRBJ1-3. TRBV21-1 counts as a pseudogene. This CDR3 is 18 amino acids long. CDR3: CASSKGRGVRSSGNTIYF. CDR3 sequence (DNA): TGTGCCAGCAGCAAAGGGCGGGGGGTGAGGAGCTCTGGAAACACCATATATTTT.

The chain joins TRBV27 to TRBJ2-7; 7 bases agree with TRBD2. V lost 5 bases to trimming and J lost 7 bases; unmatched junction nucleotides: 14. This CDR3 has 15 residues. Germline loops: CDR1 MNHEY, CDR2 SMNVEV (reference sequence). CDR3: CASSPAGLPRGEQYF. Here the CDR3 DNA reads TGTGCCAGCAGTCCCGCGGGACTACCCCGGGGGGAGCAGTACTTC.

This chain uses TRBV7-8 with TRBJ1-2, with TRBD1 matching 7 bases. Germline CDR1 SGHVS, CDR2 FQNEAQ. The length of the CDR3 is 18 residues. V lost 0 bases, J lost 4 bases, and 14 bases stayed unmatched. The CDR3 protein is CASSLAQGTAMNPYGYTF. For the CDR3, the DNA is TGTGCCAGCAGCTTAGCGCAAGGGACAGCTATGAACCCCTATGGCTACACCTTC.

This CDR3 reads CASSEVFRGSGYTF. In DNA form, the CDR3 reads TGTGCCAGCAGTGAAGTATTCAGGGGATCTGGCTACACCTTC. V gene TRBV2 combines with J gene TRBJ1-2, with D possibly TRBD1 on 6 matching bases. V dropped 1 base and J dropped 7 bases, with 13 bases sitting between them. CDR1 SNHLY and CDR2 FYNNEI come from the germline V gene. The CDR3 is 14 residues long. Full variable domain (outside the CDR3, taken from reference TRBV2 and TRBJ1-2): EPEVTQTPSHQVTQMGQEVILRCVPISNHLYFYWYRQILGQKVEFLVSFYNNEISEKSEIFDDQFSVERPDGSNFTLKIRSTKLEDSAMYFCASSEVFRGSGYTFGSGTRLTVV.

The chain joins TRBV19 to TRBJ1-1, with D perhaps TRBD1 (5 bases). Deletions cut 5 bases from V and 6 bases from J, with 13 bases between. The CDR3 is 13 amino acids. Germline CDR1 and CDR2: LNHDA and SQIVND (reference sequence). DNA for the CDR3: TGTGCCAGTAGTGCGGGGAGGGGCTCTGAAGCTTTCTTT. Residues: CASSAGRGSEAFF.

The V and J genes are TRBV29-1 and TRBJ2-7, with 11 bases identical to TRBD1. CDR3 length: 14 amino acids. Trimming at V came to 6 bases and at J to 1 base, leaving 5 bases not matched to a gene. CDR1 SQVTM and CDR2 ANQGSEA come from the germline V gene. The CDR3: CSVAGTGGSYEQYF. The DNA of the CDR3 is TGCAGCGTCGCGGGGACAGGGGGTTCCTACGAGCAGTACTTC.

V gene TRBV10-3 combines with J gene TRBJ1-2; no clear D gene. The CDR3 runs 13 residues. The V gene's germline CDR1 is ENHRY and CDR2 SYGVKD. Trimming left V 3 bases short and J 7 bases short, with 12 bases between. In nucleotides, the CDR3 is TGTGCCATCAGTGACAGTCACGAGGGTGGCTACACCTTC. This sequence encodes CAISDSHEGGYTF.

Of note for this clone: At one end the junction does not follow the germline gene, possibly because of a read error. The chain joins TRBV7-7 to TRBJ1-4; D unclear. In germline, CDR1 is SSHAT, CDR2 FNYEAQ (reference sequence). This CDR3 spans 15 amino acids. The CDR3 DNA sequence: TGTGCTAGCAGCCGGACGGAGGCAACTAATGAAAAACTGTTTTTT. Encoded protein: CASSRTEATNEKLFF. Full variable domain (missing parts from reference TRBV7-7 and TRBJ1-4): GAGVSQSPRYKVTKRGQDVTLRCDPISSHATLYWYQQALGQGPEFLTYFNYEAQPDKSGLPSDRFSAERPEGSISTLTIQRTEQRDSAMYRCASSRTEATNEKLFFGSGTQLSVL.

The V gene is TRBV15, the J gene TRBJ1-3; 10 positions agree with TRBD1. The ends lost 4 bases at V and 4 bases at J; junction bases unmatched: 10. In germline, CDR1 is LNHNV, CDR2 YYDKDF (reference sequence). The CDR3 covers 17 residues. Here the CDR3 reads CATSKVDRGLSGNTIYF. CDR3 sequence (DNA): TGTGCCACCAGCAAAGTAGACAGGGGGCTATCCGGAAACACCATATATTTT.

The chain carries TRBV7-8 and TRBJ2-7; 7 bases are shared with TRBD1. The trim removed 1 base at V and 2 bases at J, leaving 2 bases unmatched. Germline V gene lookup returns CDR1 SGHVS and CDR2 FQNEAQ. This CDR3 contains 14 residues. The CDR3 loop reads CASSLEGATYEQYF. Written as DNA, the CDR3 is TGTGCCAGCAGCTTAGAGGGGGCAACCTACGAGCAGTACTTC. Looking up the rest from reference TRBV7-8 and TRBJ2-7 gives the full variable domain: GAGVSQSPRYKVAKRGQDVALRCDPISGHVSLFWYQQALGQGPEFLTYFQNEAQLDKSGLPSDRFFAERPEGSVSTLKIQRTQQEDSAVYLCASSLEGATYEQYFGPGTRLTVT.

This chain links TRBV6-5 with TRBJ1-1; tentatively, D is TRBD1 (5 bases). CDR1 is MNHEY, CDR2 SVGAGI, per germline. The CDR3 has 12 residues. The germline V and J ends were trimmed by 6 bases and 11 bases, with 16 bases remaining between them. CDR3 nucleotide sequence: TGTGCCAGCAGCCCACTGGGGGGGATGGCTTTCTTT. It is translated as CASSPLGGMAFF.

CDR3 residues: CASRGRQGDNQPQHF. CDR3 bases: TGTGCCAGCAGGGGGCGACAGGGTGACAATCAGCCCCAGCATTTT. This sequence joins TRBV2 and TRBJ1-5; 7 positions match TRBD1. The V gene's germline CDR1 is SNHLY and CDR2 FYNNEI. The V segment lost 6 bases and the J segment 3 bases; nucleotides outside the gene matches: 8. The CDR3 consists of 15 residues.

This chain links TRBV18 with TRBJ1-4; 8 nucleotides match TRBD1. The CDR3 totals 16 residues. CDR1 KGHSH and CDR2 LQKENI come from the germline V gene. With V trimmed by 4 bases and J by 10 bases, 14 bases remained unmatched. The CDR3 loop is CASSLGTGKTSAKLFF. CDR3 in DNA: TGTGCCAGCTCACTCGGGACAGGAAAGACCTCGGCAAAACTGTTTTTT.

The sample holds one count of this clone. V and J are TRBV6-2 or TRBV6-3 and TRBJ1-1, with 8 bases matching TRBD1. Germline trimming cut 2 bases from V and 4 bases from J; bases unmatched to any gene: 3. The germline CDR1 and CDR2 sequences are MNHEY and SVGEGT. The CDR3 has 14 residues. Here the CDR3 reads CASSYTGGGTEAFF. CDR3 bases: TGTGCCAGCAGTTACACAGGGGGAGGCACTGAAGCTTTCTTT.

This chain joins TRBV18 and TRBJ1-1, with TRBD1 matching over 7 bases. The CDR3 runs 14 residues. Germline values: CDR1 KGHSH, CDR2 LQKENI. V gave up 4 bases and J gave up 8 bases; unmatched junction bases: 10. CDR3: CASSQSRGQHEAFF. The CDR3 bases are TGTGCCAGCTCACAGTCTAGGGGACAGCACGAAGCTTTCTTT.

The count of this clone is one. CDR3 in amino acids: CASSWGGEAFF. The CDR3, as DNA: TGTGCCAGCAGTTGGGGCGGTGAAGCTTTCTTT. The chain links TRBV6-5 to TRBJ1-1; D may be TRBD1 (5 bases). This CDR3 comprises 11 residues. The germline CDR1 and CDR2 sequences are MNHEY and SVGAGI. V shed 4 bases and J shed 7 bases, with 7 bases lying between them.

The genes are TRBV10-3 and TRBJ2-1, with 13 bases that match TRBD2. Germline CDR1 and CDR2: ENHRY and SYGVKD. CDR3 length: 17 residues. V trimming: 10 bases; J trimming: 0 bases; junction bases outside the gene matches: 9. As DNA, the CDR3 is TGTGCCACGACGGGACTAGCGGGAAATAGCTCCTACAATGAGCAGTTCTTC. It specifies CATTGLAGNSSYNEQFF.

Details on this clone: Its ends do not fully match the called genes, so a read error is possible. V is TRBV18 and J is TRBJ2-7; 9 positions agree with TRBD1. There are 13 residues in the CDR3. Germline V gives CDR1 KGHSH, CDR2 LQKENI. The CDR3, as DNA: TGTGCCAGCTCACCACTCGGGCGGGACAGGGTCCACTTC. It specifies CASSPLGRDRVHF.

This chain connects TRBV5-4 to TRBJ2-1, with 11 bases aligning to TRBD2. This CDR3 is 15 amino acids long. The V gene's germline CDR1 is SGHNT and CDR2 YYREEE (reference sequence). With V trimmed by 4 bases and J by 7 bases, 7 bases remained unmatched. In nucleotides, the CDR3 is TGTGCCAGCAGCACGGGACTAGCGGCTTCTAATGAGCAGTTCTTC. This gives the protein CASSTGLAASNEQFF.

This chain joins TRBV2 and TRBJ1-1; 8 bases are a match to TRBD1. V gave up 9 bases and J gave up 5 bases; unmatched junction bases: 5. CDR1 is SNHLY, CDR2 FYNNEI, per germline. The CDR3 is 12 amino acids. As DNA, the CDR3 is TGTGCCAGTCGACAGGGGAAGACTGAAGCTTTCTTT. Its protein product is CASRQGKTEAFF.

The genes are TRBV7-2 and TRBJ2-1; no reliable D call. CDR1 is SGHTA, CDR2 FQGNSA, per germline. The CDR3 is 15 residues long. V lost 5 bases and J lost 0, with 11 bases in between. The CDR3 region is CASSPTPSSYNEQFF. The CDR3 bases are TGTGCCAGCAGCCCAACCCCGAGCTCCTACAATGAGCAGTTCTTC. The complete variable domain, with remaining parts taken from reference TRBV7-2 and TRBJ2-1, reads GAGVSQSPSNKVTEKGKDVELRCDPISGHTALYWYRQSLGQGLEFLIYFQGNSAPDKSGLPSDRFSAERTGGSVSTLTIQRTQQEDSAVYLCASSPTPSSYNEQFFGPGTRLTVL.

The rearrangement joins TRBV28 to TRBJ2-7, with 9 bases matching TRBD1. V dropped 7 bases and J dropped 6; count of bases not matched to a gene: 13. This CDR3 has 15 residues. Germline CDR1 MDHEN, CDR2 SYDVKM. CDR3 residues: CASTLGGTGSLEQYF. The CDR3, as DNA: TGTGCCAGCACCCTGGGCGGGACAGGGTCCCTCGAGCAGTACTTC.

J is TRBJ1-3 and V is TRBV3-1 (or the pseudogene TRBV3-2); 9 bases map to TRBD1. CDR3 length: 15 amino acids. Germline CDR1 and CDR2: LGHDT and YNNKEL (reference sequence). V shed 2 bases and J 3 bases; nucleotides not matched to a gene: 2. As DNA, the CDR3 is TGTGCCAGCAGCCAACGGGGACAGGGTGGAAACACCATATATTTT. This sequence encodes CASSQRGQGGNTIYF.